This T cell receptor beta chain was documented in a study of OX40 agonist ivuxolimab in advanced cancers. About the study: Ivuxolimab, an agonist antibody against OX40 (CD134), was given to patients.

The protocol was immunoSEQ multiplex PCR, while the TCRdb copy is restricted to in-frame clones and leaves out a portion. The table has around 80,000 clones, around 87% seen once. After removal of 3 bases from V and 4 bases from J, the junction contained 5 bases not matched to a gene. Germline V gene data show CDR1 as GTSNPN and CDR2 as SVGIG (reference sequence). This CDR3 has 14 residues. The sample was CD4+ or CD8+ T cells sorted from blood, taken in a trial of the OX40 agonist ivuxolimab. The receptor was derived from an adult with an advanced solid tumor such as melanoma, head and neck, liver or kidney cancer. The chain has TRBV30 and TRBJ1-5, with 8 bases identical to TRBD1. The CDR3 bases are TGTGCCTGGAGAAGACAGGGGAATAATCAGCCCCAGCATTTT. This codes for CAWRRQGNNQPQHF.